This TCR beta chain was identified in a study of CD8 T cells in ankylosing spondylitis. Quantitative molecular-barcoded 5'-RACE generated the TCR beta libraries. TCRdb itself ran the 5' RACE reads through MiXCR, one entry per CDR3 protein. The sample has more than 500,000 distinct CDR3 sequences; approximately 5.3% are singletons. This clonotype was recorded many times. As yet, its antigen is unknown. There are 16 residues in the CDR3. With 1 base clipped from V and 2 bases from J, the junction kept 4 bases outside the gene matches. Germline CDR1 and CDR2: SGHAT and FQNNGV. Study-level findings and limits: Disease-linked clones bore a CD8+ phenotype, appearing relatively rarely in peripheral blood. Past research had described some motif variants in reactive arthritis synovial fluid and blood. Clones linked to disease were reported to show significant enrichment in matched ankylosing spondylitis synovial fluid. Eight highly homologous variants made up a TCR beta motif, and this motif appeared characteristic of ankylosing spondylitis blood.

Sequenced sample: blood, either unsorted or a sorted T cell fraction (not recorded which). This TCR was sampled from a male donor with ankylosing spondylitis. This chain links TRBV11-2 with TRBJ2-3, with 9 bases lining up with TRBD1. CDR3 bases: TGTGCCAGCAGCTTAGGCCGGGACAGGGTCACAGATACGCAGTATTTT. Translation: CASSLGRDRVTDTQYF.